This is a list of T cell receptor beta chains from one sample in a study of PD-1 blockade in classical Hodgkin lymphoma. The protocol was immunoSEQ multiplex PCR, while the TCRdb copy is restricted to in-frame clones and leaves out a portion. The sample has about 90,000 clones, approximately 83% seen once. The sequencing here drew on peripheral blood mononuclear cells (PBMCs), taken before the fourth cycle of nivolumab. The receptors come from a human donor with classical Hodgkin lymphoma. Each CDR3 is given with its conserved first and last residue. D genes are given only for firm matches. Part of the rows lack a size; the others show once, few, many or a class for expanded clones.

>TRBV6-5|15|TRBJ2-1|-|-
TGTGCCAGCAGCCAGCAGCCGAACTCCTACAATGAGCAGTTCTTC
CASSQQPNSYNEQFF
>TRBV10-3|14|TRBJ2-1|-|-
TGTGCCATCAGTGAGTCGCTAGGGGCCAGGTGGAAGTTCTTC
CAISESLGARWKFF
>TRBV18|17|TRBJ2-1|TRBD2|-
TGTGCCAGCTCACCCGGACCGGGACTAGCTTCCTACAATGAGCAGTTCTTC
CASSPGPGLASYNEQFF
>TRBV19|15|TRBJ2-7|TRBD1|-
TGTGCCAGTAGTATTGCAGGGACAGGGATCTACGAGCAGTACTTC
CASSIAGTGIYEQYF
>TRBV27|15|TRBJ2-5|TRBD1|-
TGTGCCAGCAGTTTTAAGGGGGCACCTCAAGAGACCCAGTACTTC
CASSFKGAPQETQYF
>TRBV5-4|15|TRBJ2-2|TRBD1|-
TGTGCCAGCAGCTCCGGGACAGGACTTGGCGGGGAGCTGTTTTTT
CASSSGTGLGGELFF
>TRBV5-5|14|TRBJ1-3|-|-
TGTGCCAGCAGGGGAAACGTGGAGGGAAACACCATATATTTT
CASRGNVEGNTIYF
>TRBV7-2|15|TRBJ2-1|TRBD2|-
TGTGCCGCCGGCGGGAGGTTGAGCTCCTACAATGAGCAGTTCTTC
CAAGGRLSSYNEQFF
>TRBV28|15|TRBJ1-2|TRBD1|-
TGTGCCAGCAGCATCGGCAGGGGGCCTGGTTATGGCTACACCTTC
CASSIGRGPGYGYTF
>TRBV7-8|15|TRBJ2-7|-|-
TGTGCCAGCAGCTTACGGGTCCTTCGAATCTACGAGCAGTACTTC
CASSLRVLRIYEQYF
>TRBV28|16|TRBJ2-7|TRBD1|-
TGTGCCAGCAGCGATCCCGGACAGGGAAGTGTGGGCGAGCAGTACTTC
CASSDPGQGSVGEQYF
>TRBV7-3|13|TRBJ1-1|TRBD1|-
TGTGCCAGCAGCCACCAGGGGGAGGTCCAAGCTTTCTTT
CASSHQGEVQAFF
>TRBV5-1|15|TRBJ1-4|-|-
TGCGCCAGCAGCTTGGAGACAGGCTCTAATGAAAAACTGTTTTTT
CASSLETGSNEKLFF
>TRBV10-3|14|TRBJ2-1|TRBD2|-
TGTGCCATCAGGGGGACTAGCGGCTACAATGAGCAGTTCTTC
CAIRGTSGYNEQFF
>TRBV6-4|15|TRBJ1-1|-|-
TGTGCCAGCAGTGCCCAACCCACAGGGCCCACTGAAGCTTTCTTT
CASSAQPTGPTEAFF
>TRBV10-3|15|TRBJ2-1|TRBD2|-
TGTGCCATCACCGCCGGGACTAGCGGGGCTAATGAGCAGTTCTTC
CAITAGTSGANEQFF
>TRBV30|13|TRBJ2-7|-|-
TGTGCCTGGGACGTGGTGACCTCCTACGAGCAGTACTTC
CAWDVVTSYEQYF
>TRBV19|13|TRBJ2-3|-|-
TGTGCCAGTAGTATGGCGGGGAGGGATACGCAGTATTTT
CASSMAGRDTQYF
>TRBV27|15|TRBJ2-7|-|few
TGTGCCAGCAGTTTATGGGGCCAATCGGGTTACGAGCAGTACTTC
CASSLWGQSGYEQYF
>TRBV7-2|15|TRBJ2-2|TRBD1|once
TGTGCCAGCAGCTTTGCGGGACAGGGTACCGGGGAGCTGTTTTTT
CASSFAGQGTGELFF
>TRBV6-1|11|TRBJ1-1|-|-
TGTGCCAGCACCGGGAACACTGAAGCTTTCTTT
CASTGNTEAFF
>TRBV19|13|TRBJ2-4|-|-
TGTGCCAGTAGTAGCGGGACACTGAACATTCAGTACTTC
CASSSGTLNIQYF
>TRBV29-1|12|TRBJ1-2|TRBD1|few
TGCAGCGTTGAGACAGGGAGGGATGGCTACACCTTC
CSVETGRDGYTF
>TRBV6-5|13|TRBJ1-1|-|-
TGTGCCAGCAGTCTACAGGGTTCGGCTGAAGCTTTCTTT
CASSLQGSAEAFF
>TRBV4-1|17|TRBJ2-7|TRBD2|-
TGCGCCAGCAGCCAAGTGCGTGGTGGAGCGGGAGGGCTCGAGCAGTACTTC
CASSQVRGGAGGLEQYF
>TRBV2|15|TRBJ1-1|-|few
TGTGCCAGCAGTGTAAAGGCGGTTGGCCACACTGAAGCTTTCTTT
CASSVKAVGHTEAFF
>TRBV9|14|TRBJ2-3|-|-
TGTGCCAGCAGCAGGGACTCCCGCACAGATACGCAGTATTTT
CASSRDSRTDTQYF
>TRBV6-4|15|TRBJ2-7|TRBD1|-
TGTGCCAGCAGTCAAGAAGGACAGGGACTCTACGAGCAGTACTTC
CASSQEGQGLYEQYF
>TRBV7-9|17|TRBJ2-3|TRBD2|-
TGTGCCAGCAGCCCATGGACTAGCGGCCCTAGCACAGATACGCAGTATTTT
CASSPWTSGPSTDTQYF
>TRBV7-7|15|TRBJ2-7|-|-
TGTGCCAGCAGCTTAGAACAGGCGAACACTTACGAGCAGTACTTC
CASSLEQANTYEQYF
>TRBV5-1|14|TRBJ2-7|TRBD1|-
TGCGCCAGCAGCTTGACAGGGGGCACCTACGAGCAGTACTTC
CASSLTGGTYEQYF
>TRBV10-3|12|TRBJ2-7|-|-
TGTGCCATCAGTGAGTCCCCAGGGGAGCAGTACTTC
CAISESPGEQYF
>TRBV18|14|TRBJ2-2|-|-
TGTGCCAGCTCACGGCAGGCCGACGCCGGGGAGCTGTTTTTT
CASSRQADAGELFF
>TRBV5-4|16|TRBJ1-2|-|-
TGTGCCAGCAGCCCACCGAGGGTGCCAGCTGGTGGTGGCTACACCTTC
CASSPPRVPAGGGYTF
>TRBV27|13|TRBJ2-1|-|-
TGTGCCAGCAGTTTATGGGGCTACGATGAGCAGTTCTTC
CASSLWGYDEQFF
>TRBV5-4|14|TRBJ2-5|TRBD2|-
TGTGCCAGCAGCTTGGTTACTAGCGTTGAGACCCAGTACTTC
CASSLVTSVETQYF
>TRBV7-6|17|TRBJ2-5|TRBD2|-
TGTGCCAGCAGCCTCCAGAGAGGACTAGCGGGACAAGAGACCCAGTACTTC
CASSLQRGLAGQETQYF
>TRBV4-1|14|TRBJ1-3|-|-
TGCGCCAGCAGCCACACACAGGGTGAAAACACCATATATTTT
CASSHTQGENTIYF
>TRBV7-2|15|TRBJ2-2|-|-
TGTGCCAGCAGCTTAGCACTAGCCAACACCGGGGAGCTGTTTTTT
CASSLALANTGELFF
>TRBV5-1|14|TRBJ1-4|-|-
TGCGCCAGCAGCTTGGGAGGGAGTCGGGAAAAACTGTTTTTT
CASSLGGSREKLFF